This T cell receptor (beta chain) was profiled in a study of blood T cell repertoires in COVID-19. Study-wide background: Collection of acute and convalescent COVID-19 samples took place in the United States, Italy and Spain. Nucleic acid was either cDNA or gDNA, and it came from T cells, B-cell-depleted T cells, or PBMCs.

Authors' analysis steps: It was from reference gene primer amplification that nucleated cell counts were estimated. The table came from immunoSEQ multiplex PCR; TCRdb's copy has only in-frame clones and leaves some out. V and J calls and clone size come straight from that table; D and trimming were deduced from the DNA. Seen here are about 200,000 clones, roughly 75% observed once, and the top ten hold 4.5% to 7%. The V gene lost 1 base and the J gene lost 0 bases, with 10 bases spanning the gap. The length of the CDR3 is 15 residues. Germline-derived CDR1 and CDR2 are SGHRS and YFSETQ. This chain uses TRBV5-1 with TRBJ1-1; possibly TRBD1 for D (5 bases). The clonotype comes from a woman in her 70s with acute or convalescent COVID-19. The sequencing input was peripheral blood. The CDR3 DNA reads TGCGCCAGCAGCTTGAGCGGGGGAGTGAACACTGAAGCTTTCTTT. Translating it yields CASSLSGGVNTEAFF.